Here is one TCR beta chain with its context. The CDR3 runs to 13 residues. Per the germline V gene, CDR1 is MNHNS and CDR2 is SASEGT. V lost 2 bases to trimming and J lost 7 bases, with 9 bases between them. The data belong to a study of T cell changes during pregnancy in multiple sclerosis. Some clones are missing from TCRdb's copy, which holds only in-frame ones; the method was immunoSEQ multiplex PCR. Among 40,000 or so clones, under 95% were seen once, and the ten largest hold approximately 5.9%. This clonotype originated in a female donor in good health, enrolled as a control in a pregnancy study. The input for sequencing was peripheral blood, taken in the third trimester of pregnancy. The chain couples TRBV6-1 to TRBJ2-1, with D maybe TRBD1 (6 bases). The CDR3 reads CASSERQGNEQFF. The CDR3 nucleotides are TGTGCCAGCAGTGAACGGCAGGGGAATGAGCAGTTCTTC.